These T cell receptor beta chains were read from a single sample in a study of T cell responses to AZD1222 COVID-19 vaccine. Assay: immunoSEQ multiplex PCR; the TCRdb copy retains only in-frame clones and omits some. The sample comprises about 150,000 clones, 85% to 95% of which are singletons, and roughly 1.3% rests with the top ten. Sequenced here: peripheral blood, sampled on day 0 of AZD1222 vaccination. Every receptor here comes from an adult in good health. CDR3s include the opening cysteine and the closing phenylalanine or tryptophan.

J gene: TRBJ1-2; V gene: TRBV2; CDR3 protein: CASSPGQGRGGYTF
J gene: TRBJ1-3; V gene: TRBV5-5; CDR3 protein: CASSLYRESSGNTIYF
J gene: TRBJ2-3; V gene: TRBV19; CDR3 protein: CASSIFWGSTDTQYF
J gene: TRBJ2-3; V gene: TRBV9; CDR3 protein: CASSFTDTQYF
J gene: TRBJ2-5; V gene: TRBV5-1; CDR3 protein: CASSTGLLQETQYF
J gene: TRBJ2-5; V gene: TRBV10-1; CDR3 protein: CASSRYSGTETQYF
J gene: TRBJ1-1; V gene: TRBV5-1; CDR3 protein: CASNAGRTEAFF
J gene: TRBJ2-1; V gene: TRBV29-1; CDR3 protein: CSVEYNPLDEQFF
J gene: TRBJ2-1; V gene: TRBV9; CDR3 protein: CASSSTLGSYNEQFF
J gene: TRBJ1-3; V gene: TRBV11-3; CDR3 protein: CASSSESGNTIYF
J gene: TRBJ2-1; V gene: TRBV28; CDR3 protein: CASSLNSGGAYNEQFF
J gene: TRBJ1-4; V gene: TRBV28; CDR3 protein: CASSAGSTNEKLFF
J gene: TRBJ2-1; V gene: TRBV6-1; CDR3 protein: CASSEVWLVDPNNEQFF
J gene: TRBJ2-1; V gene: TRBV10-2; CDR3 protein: CASTEGGGYNEQFF
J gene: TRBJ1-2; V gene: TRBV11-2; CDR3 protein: CASSLPGGHYGYTF
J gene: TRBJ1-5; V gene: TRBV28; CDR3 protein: CASSRTWGSGNQPQHF
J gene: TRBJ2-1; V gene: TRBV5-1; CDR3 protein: CASSGGTSGSWNEQFF
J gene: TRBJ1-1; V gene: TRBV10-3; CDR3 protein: CAIRSWASNLMNTEAFF
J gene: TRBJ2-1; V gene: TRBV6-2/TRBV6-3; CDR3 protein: CASSYSRLELYNEQFF
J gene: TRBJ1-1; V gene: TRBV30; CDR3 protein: CAWSRGWVMNTEAFF
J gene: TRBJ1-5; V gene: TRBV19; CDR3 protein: CASSMVLPRQPQHF
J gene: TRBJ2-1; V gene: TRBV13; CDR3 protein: CASSLRGFEQFF
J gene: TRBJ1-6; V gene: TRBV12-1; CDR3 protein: CASSFKSSSYNSPLHF
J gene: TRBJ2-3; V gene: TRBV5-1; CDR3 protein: CASSLAWGAKVVADTQYF
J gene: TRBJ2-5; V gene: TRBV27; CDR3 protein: CASSLSVAGYQETQYF
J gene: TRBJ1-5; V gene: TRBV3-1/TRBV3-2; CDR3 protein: CASSQAKNQPQHF
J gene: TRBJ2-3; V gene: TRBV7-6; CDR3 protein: CASSPLIPGQGATDTQYF
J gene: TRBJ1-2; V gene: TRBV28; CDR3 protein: CASSFFRGLNYGYTF
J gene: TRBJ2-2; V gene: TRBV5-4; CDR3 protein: CASSLLAGGNTGELFF
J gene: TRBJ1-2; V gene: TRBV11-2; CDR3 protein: CASRPRQTGANYGYTF
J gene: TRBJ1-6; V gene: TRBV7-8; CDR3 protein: CASSSTTGQVNSPLHF
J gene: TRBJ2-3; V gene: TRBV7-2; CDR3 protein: CASSTGSGSADTQYF
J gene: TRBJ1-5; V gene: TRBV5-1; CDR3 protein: CASSRTGDSNQPQHF
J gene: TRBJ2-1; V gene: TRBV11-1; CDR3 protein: CASSLATGAHWNEQFF
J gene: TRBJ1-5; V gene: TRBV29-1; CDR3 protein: CSVGDLNQPQHF
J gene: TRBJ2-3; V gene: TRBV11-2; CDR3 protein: CASSWTAGISADTQYF
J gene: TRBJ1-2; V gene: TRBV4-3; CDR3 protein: CASSQIHRTGTYGYTF
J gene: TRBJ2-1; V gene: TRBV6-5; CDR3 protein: CASSLAAYNEQFF
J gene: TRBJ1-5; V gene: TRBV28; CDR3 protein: CASSLGTWGSNQPQHF
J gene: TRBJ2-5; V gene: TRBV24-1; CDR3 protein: CATSDATTGPGTQYF
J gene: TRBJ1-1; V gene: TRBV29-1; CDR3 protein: CSVMTRGGTEAFF
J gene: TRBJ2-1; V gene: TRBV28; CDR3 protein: CASSFSGSTGTRLNEQFF
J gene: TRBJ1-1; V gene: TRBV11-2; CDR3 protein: CASTILIPKQGYEAFF
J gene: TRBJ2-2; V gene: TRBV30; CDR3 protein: CAWRTGDWDTGELFF